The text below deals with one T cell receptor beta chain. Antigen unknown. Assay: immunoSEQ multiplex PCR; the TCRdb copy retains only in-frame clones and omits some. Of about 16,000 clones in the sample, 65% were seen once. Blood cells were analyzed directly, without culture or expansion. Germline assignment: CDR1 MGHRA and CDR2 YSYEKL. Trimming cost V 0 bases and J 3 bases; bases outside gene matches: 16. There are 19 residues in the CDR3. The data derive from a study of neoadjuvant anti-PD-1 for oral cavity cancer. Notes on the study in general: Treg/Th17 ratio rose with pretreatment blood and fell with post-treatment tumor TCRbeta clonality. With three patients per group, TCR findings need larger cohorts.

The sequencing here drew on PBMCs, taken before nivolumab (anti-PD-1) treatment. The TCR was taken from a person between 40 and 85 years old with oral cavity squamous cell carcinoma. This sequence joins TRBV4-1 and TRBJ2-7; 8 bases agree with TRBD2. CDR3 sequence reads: CASSQESFSGEGGFYEQYF. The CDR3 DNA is TGCGCCAGCAGCCAAGAATCCTTTAGCGGGGAGGGAGGGTTCTACGAGCAGTACTTC.